In this sample, the clone carrying this TCR beta chain turned up a few times. Its target is unknown. V was shortened by 2 bases and J by 15 bases, with 20 bases between the two germline ends. The CDR3 runs 14 residues. Germline V gene sequence: CDR1 MNHEY, CDR2 SVGEGT. The data were taken from a study of blood T cells in healthy people across ages. General study results and limits: Correlation between TCR beta diversity and naive T cell percentage was strong. Older age went with lower TCR beta diversity per million T cells, in a roughly linear way.

A second PCR of roughly 7 to 11 cycles used a sample-barcoded 5' primer and a J-beta primer mix. TCRdb reprocessed the 5' RACE reads via MiXCR and lists one record per CDR3 protein. This table has approximately 670,000 distinct CDR3 sequences, approximately 40% appearing once. The chain carries TRBV6-2 or TRBV6-3 and TRBJ2-1; TRBD1 or TRBD2 may be the D gene (5 bases each). This receptor was identified in a man at least 80 years old in good health. The sequenced sample consisted of blood. The CDR3 protein is CASSYGGTLVRLFF. CDR3 DNA: TGTGCCAGCAGTTACGGGGGTACTCTTGTTAGGCTGTTCTTC.